This TCR beta chain was sequenced in a study of blood T cell repertoires in COVID-19. Overall study context: Researchers got acute and convalescent COVID-19 samples from the United States, Italy and Spain. The cDNA or gDNA used as material had been derived from T cells, B-cell-depleted T cells, or PBMCs.

Looked up from germline, CDR1 is SGDLS and CDR2 is YYNGEE. V shed 0 bases and J 5 bases; nucleotides not matched to a gene: 1. This CDR3 has 13 amino acids. Authors' methods: Amplified reference gene primers provided the basis for estimating nucleated cell counts. The repertoire was sequenced with immunoSEQ multiplex PCR; TCRdb's copy has only in-frame clones and lacks some. Clone size and the V and J calls come from that table; the DNA yielded D and trimming. Here the sample spans approximately 62,000 clones, approximately 73% being singletons. This receptor was taken from a woman in her 50s with active or convalescent COVID-19. The sequenced sample was peripheral blood. The V and J genes are TRBV9 and TRBJ2-7; 8 bases map to TRBD2. CDR3 in DNA: TGTGCCAGCAGCGTAGACGGGGGGGACGAGCAGTACTTC. Its protein is CASSVDGGDEQYF.